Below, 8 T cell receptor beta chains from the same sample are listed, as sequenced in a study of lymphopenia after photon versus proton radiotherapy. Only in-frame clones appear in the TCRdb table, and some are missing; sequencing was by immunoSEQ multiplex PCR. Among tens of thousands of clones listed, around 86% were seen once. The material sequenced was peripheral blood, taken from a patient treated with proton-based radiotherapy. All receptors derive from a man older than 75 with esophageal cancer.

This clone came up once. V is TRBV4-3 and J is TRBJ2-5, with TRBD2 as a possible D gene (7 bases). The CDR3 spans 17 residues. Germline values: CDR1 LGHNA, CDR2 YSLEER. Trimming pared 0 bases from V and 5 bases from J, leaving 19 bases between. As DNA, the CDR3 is TGCGCCAGCAGCCAAGATGGAAGGGCGGGGGCCGGGGAGACCCAGTACTTC. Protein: CASSQDGRAGAGETQYF.

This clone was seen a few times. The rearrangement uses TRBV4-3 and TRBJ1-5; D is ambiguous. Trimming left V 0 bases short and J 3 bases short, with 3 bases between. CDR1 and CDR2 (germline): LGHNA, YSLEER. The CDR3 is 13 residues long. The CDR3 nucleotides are TGCGCCAGCAGCCAAGATTACAATCAGCCCCAGCATTTT. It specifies CASSQDYNQPQHF.

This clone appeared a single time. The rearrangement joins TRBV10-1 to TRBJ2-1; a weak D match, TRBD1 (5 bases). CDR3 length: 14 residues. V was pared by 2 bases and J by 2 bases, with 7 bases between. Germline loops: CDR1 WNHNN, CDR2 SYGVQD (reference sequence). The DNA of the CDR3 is TGCGCCAGCAGTGAGAGGGGCGCCTACAATGAGCAGTTCTTC. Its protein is CASSERGAYNEQFF.

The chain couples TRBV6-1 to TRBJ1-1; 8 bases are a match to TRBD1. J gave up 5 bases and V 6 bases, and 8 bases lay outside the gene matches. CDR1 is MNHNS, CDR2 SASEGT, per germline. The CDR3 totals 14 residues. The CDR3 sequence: CASSTRGRVTEAFF. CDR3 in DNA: TGTGCCAGCAGCACCAGGGGGCGCGTAACTGAAGCTTTCTTT.

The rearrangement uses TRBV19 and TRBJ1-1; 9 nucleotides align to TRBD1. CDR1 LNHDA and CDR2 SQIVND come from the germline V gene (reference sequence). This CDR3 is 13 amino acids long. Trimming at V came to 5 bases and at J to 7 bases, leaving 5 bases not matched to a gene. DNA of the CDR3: TGTGCCAGTAGTCTGGACAGGGGACTTGAAGCTTTCTTT. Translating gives CASSLDRGLEAFF.

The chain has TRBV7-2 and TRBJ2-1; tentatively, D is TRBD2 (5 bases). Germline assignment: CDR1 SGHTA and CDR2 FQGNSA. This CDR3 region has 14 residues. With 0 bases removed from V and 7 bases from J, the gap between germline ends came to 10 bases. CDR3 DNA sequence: TGTGCCAGCAGCTTAGCGAGGGTAGTTAATGAGCAGTTCTTC. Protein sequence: CASSLARVVNEQFF.

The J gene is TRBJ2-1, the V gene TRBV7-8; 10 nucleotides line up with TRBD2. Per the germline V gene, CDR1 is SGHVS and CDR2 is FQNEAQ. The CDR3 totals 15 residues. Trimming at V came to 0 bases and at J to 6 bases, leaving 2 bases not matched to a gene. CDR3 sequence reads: CASSLAAGGPNEQFF. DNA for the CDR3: TGTGCCAGCAGCTTAGCAGCGGGAGGGCCCAATGAGCAGTTCTTC.

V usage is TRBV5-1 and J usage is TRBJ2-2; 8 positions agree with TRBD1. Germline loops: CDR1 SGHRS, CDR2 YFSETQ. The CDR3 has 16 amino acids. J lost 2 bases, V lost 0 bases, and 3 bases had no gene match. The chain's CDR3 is CASSLVGQANTGELFF. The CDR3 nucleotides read TGCGCCAGCAGCTTGGTGGGACAGGCAAACACCGGGGAGCTGTTTTTT.